Sequencing of this T cell receptor beta chain was carried out in a study of T cell repertoires in cytomegalovirus infection. The study, taken as a whole, reports: CMV-specific TCR beta clonotypes restricted by HLA-C dominated the ex vivo response.

From the reads, TCRdb called clonotypes with MiXCR, one entry per CDR3 protein. Of some 180,000 distinct CDR3 sequences listed, roughly a sixth are singletons. The length of the CDR3 is 14 residues. The germline CDR1 and CDR2 sequences are SGHDT and YYEEEE. The junction had 6 bases not matched to a gene; V was cut back by 3 bases and J by 7 bases. Note on this clonotype: Its antigen is unidentified.

Sequencing was carried out using CD8+ T cells from PBMCs. The chain has TRBV5-6 and TRBJ1-5; 8 bases fit TRBD1. This receptor was taken from a human donor in good health (CMV status not recorded). Some clones in this sample may be carry-over from other donors' samples. Here the CDR3 DNA reads TGTGCCAGCAGCTACCAGGGGGCAGGGCAGCCCCAGCATTTT. Its protein is CASSYQGAGQPQHF.